This T cell receptor beta chain was profiled in a study of early T cells in non-severe SARS-CoV-2 infection. Study overall: Sequencing of bulk RNA from unsorted whole blood was done, without chain pairing. Overall study findings and caveats: There was a bias toward anti-spike CD8 responses in VDJdb matching, which missed private and CD4 specificities.

This clonotype was found a few times. Its specificity is not known. Attachment of unique molecular identifiers was made to individual cDNA molecules. TCRdb reprocessed the 5' RACE reads with MiXCR, giving one entry per CDR3 protein. The sample holds 85,000 to 100,000 distinct CDR3 sequences, approximately 16% seen once. The CDR3 sequence is 13 residues long. Germline trimming cut 7 bases from V and 7 bases from J; bases unmatched to any gene: 6. Germline values: CDR1 ENHRY, CDR2 SYGVKD. The receptor was derived from an adult who was a healthcare worker with PCR-confirmed SARS-CoV-2 infection or an uninfected control (not recorded which). V usage is TRBV10-3 and J usage is TRBJ2-2; 7 positions agree with TRBD1. This material consisted of whole blood, taken at baseline. The CDR3 loop reads CAINDRANGELFF. The CDR3, as DNA: TGTGCCATCAATGACAGGGCGAACGGGGAGCTGTTTTTT.